This TCR beta chain is from a study of PD-1 blockade in classical Hodgkin lymphoma. Study-level results: Exclusion applied to patients who initiated nivolumab less than 1 year following ASCT. Repertoires differed for reasons still undefined, possibly disease activity or prior therapy.

With no exception, relapse followed autologous stem cell transplantation in all patients, and brentuximab vedotin exposure varied. As for this clone: Antigen: not known.

Clones were sequenced by immunoSEQ multiplex PCR, and TCRdb holds only the in-frame ones, with some missing. The sample has roughly 41,000 clones, roughly 80% seen once. Deletions cut 5 bases from V and 6 bases from J, with 16 bases between. This CDR3 has 14 residues. Germline V gene data show CDR1 as LNHDA and CDR2 as SQIVND (reference sequence). This TCR was sampled from a human donor with classical Hodgkin lymphoma. Sequencing was performed on peripheral blood mononuclear cells (PBMCs), taken at baseline. This chain joins TRBV19 and TRBJ1-1; unclear D gene. CDR3 coding DNA: TGTGCCAGTAGTCCCCTATCGGGCACGGCTGAAGCTTTCTTT. It specifies CASSPLSGTAEAFF.